The present T cell receptor beta chain was sequenced within a study of blood T cell repertoires in COVID-19. Self-reported history from a screening survey and questionnaire set each donor's cohort. All recovered Cohort 3 donors got two negative PCRs, got clearance, or saw symptom resolution. Assay: immunoSEQ multiplex PCR; the TCRdb copy retains only in-frame clones and omits some. In the table there are 400,000 to 450,000 clones, roughly 87% of which are singletons. The CDR3 runs to 14 residues. J lost 8 bases, V lost 7 bases, and 8 bases had no gene match. Germline CDR1 is LNHDA and CDR2 is SQIVND (reference sequence).

The chain links TRBV19 to TRBJ2-1, with 10 bases matching TRBD2. Sequencing used PBMCs or T cells enriched from blood (not recorded which). This sequence was found in a man between 18 and 35 years old who had recovered from COVID-19. CDR3 region: CASTSGGAWDEQFF. The CDR3 nucleotides are TGTGCCAGTACTAGCGGGGGAGCTTGGGATGAGCAGTTCTTC. The whole variable domain, filled in from reference TRBV19 and TRBJ2-1, reads DGGITQSPKYLFRKEGQNVTLSCEQNLNHDAMYWYRQDPGQGLRLIYYSQIVNDFQKGDIAEGYSVSREKKESFPLTVTSAQKNPTAFYLCASTSGGAWDEQFFGPGTRLTVL.